These 27 T cell receptor beta chains originate from one sample sequenced in a study of cytomegalovirus exposure and HLA in healthy donors. Primers: 60 Vbeta forward and 13 Jbeta reverse. Produced via immunoSEQ multiplex PCR; TCRdb's table is partial and in-frame only. The sample features about 160,000 clones, with under 2.5% in its top ten. Sequencing input: PBMCs. These receptor sequences come from a man aged 25-45 years in good health and CMV-seronegative.

The rearrangement links TRBV14 to TRBJ2-1, with 11 bases matching TRBD1. The trim removed 5 bases at V and 8 bases at J, leaving 8 bases unmatched. The CDR3 loop spans 15 amino acids. Germline V gene data show CDR1 as SGHDN and CDR2 as FVKESK. This chain's CDR3 is CASSARDRGFDEQFF. The CDR3 DNA reads TGTGCCAGCAGCGCCCGGGACAGGGGGTTTGATGAGCAGTTCTTC.

The V and J genes are TRBV7-2 and TRBJ1-1; the D is unclear. Germline CDR1 is SGHTA and CDR2 is FQGNSA. The CDR3 covers 16 residues. The germline V and J ends were trimmed by 1 base and 2 bases, with 14 bases remaining between them. CDR3 in amino acids: CASSLVATRVNTEAFF. CDR3 in DNA: TGTGCCAGCAGCTTAGTGGCGACACGAGTAAACACTGAAGCTTTCTTT. The variable domain in full, with the rest retrieved from reference TRBV7-2 and TRBJ1-1, is GAGVSQSPSNKVTEKGKDVELRCDPISGHTALYWYRQSLGQGLEFLIYFQGNSAPDKSGLPSDRFSAERTGGSVSTLTIQRTQQEDSAVYLCASSLVATRVNTEAFFGQGTRLTVV.

This sequence joins TRBV27 and TRBJ1-5; D not certain. The CDR3 has 14 amino acids. CDR1 is MNHEY, CDR2 SMNVEV, per germline (reference sequence). V was cut by 3 bases and J by 4 bases, with 10 bases left in between. The CDR3 DNA follows: TGTGCCAGCAGTTTCCACGCGGGGAATCAGCCCCAGCATTTT. Translating it yields CASSFHAGNQPQHF.

The chain combines TRBV5-5 with TRBJ1-1; no firm D call. V was trimmed by 1 base and J by 2 bases, leaving 6 bases between them. Germline loops: CDR1 SGHKS, CDR2 YYEKEE (reference sequence). The CDR3 has 13 residues. The CDR3 coding sequence is TGTGCCAGCAGCTTGACGGTTAACACTGAAGCTTTCTTT. It encodes CASSLTVNTEAFF.

This sequence joins TRBV27 and TRBJ1-1; TRBD1 aligns across 10 bases. The V segment lost 4 bases and the J segment 5 bases; nucleotides outside the gene matches: 4. The CDR3 totals 14 residues. Germline V lookup: CDR1 MNHEY, CDR2 SMNVEV (reference sequence). The CDR3, as DNA: TGTGCCAGCAGTTGGACAGGGGGTTTTACTGAAGCTTTCTTT. Its translation is CASSWTGGFTEAFF.

The chain is built from TRBV28 and TRBJ2-3; 11 nucleotides agree with TRBD2. The CDR3 is made up of 13 amino acids. The V gene's germline CDR1 is MDHEN and CDR2 SYDVKM. The junction had 2 bases not matched to a gene; V was cut back by 10 bases and J by 2 bases. The CDR3 DNA reads as TGTGCCACGACTAGCGGGACCACAGATACGCAGTATTTT. Translated, it gives CATTSGTTDTQYF.

The V call is TRBV5-4, the J call TRBJ2-1; D is undetermined. The length of the CDR3 is 12 residues. The V end was cut by 0 bases, the J end by 7 bases, with 5 bases between. CDR1 is SGHNT and CDR2 is YYREEE in the germline V gene (reference sequence). The CDR3 bases are TGTGCCAGCAGCTTGGATTTAAATGAGCAGTTCTTC. It is translated as CASSLDLNEQFF.

The chain joins TRBV6-6 to TRBJ1-3; 8 nucleotides match TRBD1. V lost 2 bases and J lost 4; bases outside the gene matches: 1. The length of the CDR3 is 14 residues. Germline-derived CDR1 and CDR2 are MNHNY and SVGAGI (reference sequence). CDR3 sequence reads: CASSYGQGGNTIYF. The CDR3 DNA sequence: TGTGCCAGCAGTTACGGACAGGGCGGAAACACCATATATTTT.

V and J are TRBV28 and TRBJ2-7; 8 nucleotides agree with TRBD1. J gave up 7 bases and V 5 bases, and 10 bases lay outside the gene matches. CDR3 length: 14 amino acids. In germline, CDR1 is MDHEN, CDR2 SYDVKM. The CDR3 sequence is CASSEQGGKEEQYF. The DNA of the CDR3 is TGTGCCAGCAGTGAACAGGGGGGAAAAGAGGAGCAGTACTTC.

The chain couples TRBV29-1 to TRBJ2-5; a possible D gene is TRBD2 (6 bases). Trimming cost V 4 bases and J 2 bases, with 11 bases left between them. The CDR3 extends over 13 amino acids. The germline CDR1 and CDR2 sequences are SQVTM and ANQGSEA. For the CDR3, the DNA is TGCAGCGTTGCCACCGGGACTCAAGAGACCCAGTACTTC. It codes for CSVATGTQETQYF.

J is TRBJ2-2 and V is TRBV27, with 7 bases fitting TRBD1. Germline V lookup: CDR1 MNHEY, CDR2 SMNVEV (reference sequence). The V segment lost 5 bases and the J segment 7 bases; nucleotides outside the gene matches: 10. The CDR3 spans 15 residues. As DNA, the CDR3 is TGTGCCAGCAGTGGCGAATCAGGGGGATACGGGGAGCTGTTTTTT. As protein: CASSGESGGYGELFF.

The rearrangement links TRBV10-3 to TRBJ1-3; possible D gene TRBD1, 5 bases. The CDR3 is 18 amino acids. Germline lookup yields CDR1 ENHRY and CDR2 SYGVKD. Trimming removed 3 bases from V and 0 bases from J, with 18 bases in between. The CDR3 sequence is CAISESNYRMSSGNTIYF. DNA of the CDR3: TGTGCCATCAGTGAATCTAATTACAGGATGAGCTCTGGAAACACCATATATTTT.

V gene TRBV7-2 combines with J gene TRBJ2-1, with D hard to call. This CDR3 has 14 amino acids. The V end was cut by 2 bases, the J end by 6 bases, with 11 bases between. CDR1 SGHTA and CDR2 FQGNSA come from the germline V gene. The CDR3 sequence is CASSLTMSINEQFF. The CDR3, as DNA: TGTGCCAGCAGCTTAACGATGTCTATCAATGAGCAGTTCTTC.

The V call is TRBV2, the J call TRBJ2-2; unclear D gene. V lost 10 bases and J 3 bases, leaving 12 bases between the germline ends. Germline CDR1 is SNHLY and CDR2 is FYNNEI. This CDR3 is 13 amino acids long. CDR3 coding DNA: TGTGCCACCCTGGTAGAGGACACCGGGGAGCTGTTTTTT. Residues: CATLVEDTGELFF.

This chain links TRBV7-3 with TRBJ2-1; 7 positions match TRBD2. J lost 6 bases, V lost 3 bases, and 8 bases had no gene match. CDR1 is SGHTA, CDR2 FQGTGA, per germline. This CDR3 comprises 15 residues. The CDR3 DNA reads as TGTGCCAGCAGCTTGGTGGGAGGGCCGACCAATGAGCAGTTCTTC. This gives the protein CASSLVGGPTNEQFF.

Concerning this clone: At one end the junction does not follow the germline gene, possibly because of a read error. In DNA form, the CDR3 reads TGCGCCAGCAGCCAAGATTCCAAGCGGGATGCGAACACCGGGGAGCTGTCTTTT. It is translated as CASSQDSKRDANTGELSF. The chain recombines TRBV4-3 with TRBJ2-2; 7 positions agree with TRBD2. From germline, CDR1 is LGHNA and CDR2 YSLEER. The CDR3 is made up of 18 amino acids.

The chain carries TRBV18 and TRBJ1-5, with TRBD1 as a possible D gene (6 bases). From germline, CDR1 is KGHSH and CDR2 LQKENI. This CDR3 spans 16 amino acids. Trimming took off 0 bases at V and 4 bases at J, with 13 bases between the two ends. The CDR3, as DNA: TGTGCCAGCTCACCACCGTCTCAGGGGCTGAATCAGCCCCAGCATTTT. This translates into CASSPPSQGLNQPQHF.

The rearrangement links TRBV14 to TRBJ1-1; D gene ambiguous. Germline assignment: CDR1 SGHDN and CDR2 FVKESK. The CDR3 has 13 amino acids. V dropped 3 bases and J dropped 10 bases, with 15 bases sitting between them. DNA for the CDR3: TGTGCCAGCAGCCAGATTACAGATGCCGGAGCTTTCTTT. Translation gives CASSQITDAGAFF.

The chain combines TRBV7-2 with TRBJ2-4, with TRBD2 identical over 7 bases. The V and J ends lost 6 bases and 9 bases, in that order; junction bases with no gene match: 8. There are 13 residues in the CDR3. Looked up from germline, CDR1 is SGHTA and CDR2 is FQGNSA. The CDR3 sequence is CASSPGREGIQYF. As DNA, the CDR3 is TGTGCCAGCAGTCCAGGGAGGGAGGGCATTCAGTACTTC.

This rearrangement joins TRBV10-3 to TRBJ1-5; TRBD1 agrees at 7 bases. The CDR3 loop spans 13 amino acids. CDR1 ENHRY and CDR2 SYGVKD come from the germline V gene. Trimming took 2 bases from V and 6 from J; bases not matched to a gene: 1. Here the CDR3 DNA reads TGTGCCATCAGTGAGGCAGGGGGTCAGCCCCAGCATTTT. Protein sequence: CAISEAGGQPQHF.

The chain combines TRBV28 with TRBJ2-4, with a possible D match to TRBD2 (6 bases). Between the trimmed V and J ends, which lost 5 bases and 8 bases, there was a span of 16 bases. CDR3 size: 14 residues. Germline V lookup: CDR1 MDHEN, CDR2 SYDVKM. This CDR3 reads CASSGRGIRDIQYF. The CDR3 nucleotides are TGTGCCAGCAGTGGGCGGGGAATTAGGGACATTCAGTACTTC.

The CDR3 loop reads CAISAGGGDYEQYF. The DNA for the CDR3 is TGTGCCATCAGCGCGGGGGGCGGGGACTACGAGCAGTACTTC. The chain recombines TRBV10-3 with TRBJ2-5, with 8 bases that match TRBD2. TRBJ2-7 matches the DNA end more closely, so the J call is doubtful. The CDR3 is 14 amino acids. CDR1 and CDR2 (germline): ENHRY, SYGVKD.

V is TRBV7-7 and J is TRBJ2-1; 9 bases map to TRBD1. Germline lookup yields CDR1 SSHAT and CDR2 FNYEAQ (reference sequence). The CDR3 covers 20 residues. Trimming at V came to 2 bases and at J to 8 bases, leaving 22 bases not matched to a gene. Here the CDR3 reads CASSLRQEPPGTGILHEQFF. DNA for the CDR3: TGTGCCAGCAGCTTACGCCAAGAACCCCCCGGGACAGGGATTTTGCATGAGCAGTTCTTC.

The chain is built from TRBV18 and TRBJ2-7; a weak D match, TRBD2 (5 bases). Per the germline V gene, CDR1 is KGHSH and CDR2 is LQKENI. Trimming shortened V by 3 bases and J by 2 bases, and 8 bases separated the two germline ends. This CDR3 has 13 amino acids. The CDR3 bases are TGTGCCAGCTCACCGGGAGCAGCCTACGAGCAGTACTTC. Encoded protein: CASSPGAAYEQYF.

The chain is built from TRBV27 and TRBJ1-5, with 7 nucleotides matching TRBD1. The V gene's germline CDR1 is MNHEY and CDR2 SMNVEV (reference sequence). Trimming cost V 0 bases and J 1 base; bases outside gene matches: 3. The CDR3 has 16 residues. This chain's CDR3 is CASSLSGGASNQPQHF. CDR3 in DNA: TGTGCCAGCAGTTTATCAGGGGGCGCGAGCAATCAGCCCCAGCATTTT.

The chain recombines TRBV9 with TRBJ1-2, with a possible D match to TRBD1 (5 bases). The CDR3 consists of 15 residues. Germline-derived CDR1 and CDR2 are SGDLS and YYNGEE. Trimming stripped 0 bases from V and 3 bases from J, with 12 bases between. The CDR3 DNA is TGTGCCAGCAGCGTAGATCTAGGGGAGGACTATGGCTACACCTTC. It yields the protein CASSVDLGEDYGYTF.

This rearrangement joins TRBV10-3 to TRBJ2-5, with 10 bases aligning to TRBD1. The J call may be mistaken, given a closer DNA end match to TRBJ2-7. This CDR3 contains 14 residues. CDR1 ENHRY and CDR2 SYGVKD come from the germline V gene. The CDR3 DNA sequence: TGTGCCACTTCCGGGACAGGGGATATCAACGAGCAGTACTTC. Its translation is CATSGTGDINEQYF.